This T cell receptor beta chain was captured by sequencing in a study of T cell responses to AZD1222 COVID-19 vaccine. V was pared by 6 bases and J by 3 bases, with 7 bases of the junction left unmatched. The CDR3 totals 14 residues. Germline V CDR1 and CDR2: MDHEN, SYDVKM. Sequencing was performed with immunoSEQ multiplex PCR; in TCRdb, only in-frame clones are kept and a portion is missing. Of around 170,000 clones listed, under 95% are singletons. General study points: It should be noted that donors were predominantly white British and more often female, and clonal diversity was possibly underestimated.

About this clone: The antigen is unknown.

The sample here was peripheral blood, taken on day 0 of AZD1222 vaccination. This chain connects TRBV28 to TRBJ2-7, with TRBD2 matching 8 bases. This sequence originates from an adult in good health. The CDR3 DNA sequence: TGTGCCAGCAGCTCGCGGGGGGACTACTACGAGCAGTACTTC. The encoded protein is CASSSRGDYYEQYF.